This record concerns one TCR beta chain sequence. Its specificity is unknown. The assay was immunoSEQ multiplex PCR, and TCRdb's table has in-frame clones only and misses some. The table has about 140,000 clones, roughly 93% seen once; the top ten hold more than 1.5%. The V gene's germline CDR1 is SGHRS and CDR2 YFSETQ. The CDR3 extends over 13 amino acids. V was clipped by 1 base and J by 1 base, with 5 bases between them. The data derive from a study of T cell responses to AZD1222 COVID-19 vaccine. Points from the study as a whole: Reportedly, close to half of spike-specific TCRs are directed against unmutated variant regions.

Second doses at about 4 or about 12 weeks were pooled. The material sequenced was peripheral blood, taken 28 days after the second AZD1222 dose. The V call is TRBV5-1, the J call TRBJ2-5; no clear D. The TCR sequence derives from an adult who received the AZD1222 COVID-19 vaccine. The CDR3 sequence is CASSLLSQETQYF. In nucleotides, the CDR3 is TGCGCCAGCAGCTTGTTGTCCCAAGAGACCCAGTACTTC.